Following are 7 T cell receptor beta chains from one sample sequenced in a study of OX40 agonist ivuxolimab in advanced cancers. Generated by immunoSEQ multiplex PCR, the TCRdb table keeps only in-frame clones and is missing some. The sample lists 49,000 or so clones, roughly 90% occurring once. Sequencing was performed on CD4+ or CD8+ T cells sorted from blood, taken in a trial of the OX40 agonist ivuxolimab. These receptor sequences come from an adult with an advanced solid tumor such as melanoma, head and neck, liver or kidney cancer.

This clone was seen only a few times. The chain couples TRBV5-4 to TRBJ1-1, with D possibly matching TRBD1 (6 bases). The CDR3 has 13 residues. The ends were cut back, 1 base at V and 8 bases at J, with 12 bases in the middle. CDR1 and CDR2 from the germline V gene are SGHNT and YYREEE (reference sequence). CDR3 sequence (DNA): TGTGCCAGCAGCTTGAAAGTAGGGGGGGAAGCTTTCTTT. It codes for CASSLKVGGEAFF. The variable domain in full, completed from reference TRBV5-4 and TRBJ1-1, reads ETGVTQSPTHLIKTRGQQVTLRCSSQSGHNTVSWYQQALGQGPQFIFQYYREEENGRGNFPPRFSGLQFPNYSSELNVNALELDDSALYLCASSLKVGGEAFFGQGTRLTVV.

This rearrangement joins TRBV4-3 to TRBJ2-1, with 16 bases aligning to TRBD2. V lost 2 bases to trimming and J lost 7 bases; unmatched junction nucleotides: 8. CDR1 is LGHNA and CDR2 is YSLEER in the germline V gene. The CDR3 runs 18 residues. The CDR3 sequence is CASSQRTGTSGGANEQFF. CDR3 sequence (DNA): TGCGCCAGCAGCCAACGAACCGGGACTAGCGGGGGGGCAAATGAGCAGTTCTTC.

This clone was counted a few times. This chain links TRBV5-1 with TRBJ1-4, with a tentative D call TRBD1 (5 bases). V was pared by 1 base and J by 8 bases, with 18 bases between. Germline CDR1 SGHRS, CDR2 YFSETQ. The CDR3 is 16 residues long. The CDR3 sequence: CASSLLAGEVGEKLFF. For the CDR3, the DNA is TGCGCCAGCAGCTTGCTCGCGGGGGAGGTAGGAGAAAAACTGTTTTTT.

This CDR3 reads CASSLGGTTKVAFF. The CDR3 region has the DNA TGTGCCAGCAGCTTGGGGGGGACAACAAAGGTAGCTTTCTTT. V gene TRBV5-6 combines with J gene TRBJ1-1; maybe TRBD1 (6 bases). The CDR3 extends over 14 amino acids. Germline CDR1 is SGHDT and CDR2 is YYEEEE. V shed 0 bases and J shed 10 bases, with 16 bases lying between them. Supplemented by reference TRBV5-6 and TRBJ1-1, the full variable domain reads DAGVTQSPTHLIKTRGQQVTLRCSPKSGHDTVSWYQQALGQGPQFIFQYYEEEERQRGNFPDRFSGHQFPNYSSELNVNALLLGDSALYLCASSLGGTTKVAFFGQGTRLTVV.

The V gene is TRBV5-8, the J gene TRBJ2-1, with D possibly matching TRBD2 (5 bases). The CDR3 extends over 11 amino acids. CDR1 and CDR2 from the germline V gene are SGHTS and YDEGEE. V gave up 10 bases and J gave up 7 bases, with 12 bases separating them. The CDR3 nucleotides are TGTGCCTGCACGGGGTTAAATGAGCAGTTCTTC. It encodes CACTGLNEQFF.

The V gene is TRBV19, the J gene TRBJ2-5, with 12 bases matching TRBD2. The V segment lost 4 bases and the J segment 0 bases; nucleotides outside the gene matches: 6. The CDR3 loop spans 17 amino acids. Per germline, CDR1 LNHDA and CDR2 SQIVND (reference sequence). CDR3 in amino acids: CASSKITSGRYQETQYF. CDR3 coding DNA: TGTGCCAGTAGTAAGATTACTAGCGGGAGGTACCAAGAGACCCAGTACTTC.

This clone has just one count. The J gene is TRBJ2-5, the V gene TRBV7-2; 11 nucleotides match TRBD2. The last part of the DNA fits TRBJ2-7 better; the J call may be wrong. Germline V lookup: CDR1 SGHTA, CDR2 FQGNSA. The CDR3 extends over 15 amino acids. The DNA for the CDR3 is TGTGCCAGCAGCTCCACTAGCGGGGGAAACTACGAGCAGTACTTC. It encodes CASSSTSGGNYEQYF.